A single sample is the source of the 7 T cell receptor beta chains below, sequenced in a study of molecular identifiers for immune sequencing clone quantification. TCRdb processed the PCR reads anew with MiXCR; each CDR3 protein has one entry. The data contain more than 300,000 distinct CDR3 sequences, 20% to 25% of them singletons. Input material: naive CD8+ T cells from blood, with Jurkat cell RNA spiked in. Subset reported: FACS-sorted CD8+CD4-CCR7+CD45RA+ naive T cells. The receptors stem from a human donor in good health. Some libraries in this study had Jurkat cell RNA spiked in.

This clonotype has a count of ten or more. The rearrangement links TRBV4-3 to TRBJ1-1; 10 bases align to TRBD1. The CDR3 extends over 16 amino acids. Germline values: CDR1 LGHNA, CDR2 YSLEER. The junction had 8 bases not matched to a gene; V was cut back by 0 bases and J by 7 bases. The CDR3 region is CASSQDQTGGAYEAFF. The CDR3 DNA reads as TGCGCCAGCAGCCAAGACCAGACAGGGGGCGCGTATGAAGCTTTCTTT.

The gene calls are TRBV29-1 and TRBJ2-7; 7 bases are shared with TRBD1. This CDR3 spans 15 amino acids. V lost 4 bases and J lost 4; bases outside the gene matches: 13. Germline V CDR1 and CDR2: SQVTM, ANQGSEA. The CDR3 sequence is CSVVGTGEMLYEQYF. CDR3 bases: TGCAGCGTTGTAGGCACAGGGGAAATGCTTTACGAGCAGTACTTC.

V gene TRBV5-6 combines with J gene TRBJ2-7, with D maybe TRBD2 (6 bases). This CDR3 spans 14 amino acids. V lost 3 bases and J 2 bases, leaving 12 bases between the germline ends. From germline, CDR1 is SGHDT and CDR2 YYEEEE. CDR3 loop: CASSWGGGTYEQYF. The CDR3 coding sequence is TGTGCCAGCAGCTGGGGCGGAGGGACCTACGAGCAGTACTTC.

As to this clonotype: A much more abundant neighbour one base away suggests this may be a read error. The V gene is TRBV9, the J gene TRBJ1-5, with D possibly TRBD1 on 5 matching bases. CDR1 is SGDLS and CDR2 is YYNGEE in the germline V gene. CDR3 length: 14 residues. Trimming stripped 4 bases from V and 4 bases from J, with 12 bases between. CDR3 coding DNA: TGTGCCAGCAGCATTGGGTGGGGGAATCAGCCCCAGCATTTT. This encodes CASSIGWGNQPQHF.

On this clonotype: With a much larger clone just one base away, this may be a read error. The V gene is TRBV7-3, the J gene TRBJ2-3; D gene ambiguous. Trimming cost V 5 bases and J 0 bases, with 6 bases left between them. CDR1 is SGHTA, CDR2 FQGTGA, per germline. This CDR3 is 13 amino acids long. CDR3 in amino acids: CASSRQSTDTQYF. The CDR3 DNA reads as TGTGCCAGCAGCCGGCAGAGCACAGATACGCAGTATTTT.

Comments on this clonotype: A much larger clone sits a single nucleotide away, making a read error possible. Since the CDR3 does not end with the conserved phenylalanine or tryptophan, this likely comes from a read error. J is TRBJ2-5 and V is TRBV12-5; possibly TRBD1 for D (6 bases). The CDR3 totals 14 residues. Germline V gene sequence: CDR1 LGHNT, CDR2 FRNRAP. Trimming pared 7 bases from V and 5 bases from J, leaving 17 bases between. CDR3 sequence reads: CASAPGALWETQYL. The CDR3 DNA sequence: TGTGCTAGTGCGCCAGGGGCTTTGTGGGAGACCCAGTACCTC.

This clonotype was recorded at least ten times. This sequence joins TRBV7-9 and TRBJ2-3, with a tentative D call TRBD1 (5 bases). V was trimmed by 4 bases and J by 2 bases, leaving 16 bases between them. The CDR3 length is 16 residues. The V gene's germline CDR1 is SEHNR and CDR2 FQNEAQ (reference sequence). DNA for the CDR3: TGTGCCAGCAGCTCGCATCCGGACAAGGCCACAGATACGCAGTATTTT. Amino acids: CASSSHPDKATDTQYF.